This T cell receptor (beta chain) derives from a study of blood T cell repertoires in COVID-19. At the level of the study: The analysed material was cDNA or gDNA that came from T cells, B-cell-depleted T cells, or PBMCs.

TCRdb's table, derived via immunoSEQ multiplex PCR, lists solely in-frame clones and lacks some. Of approximately 200,000 clones listed, roughly four fifths are singletons. V shed 0 bases and J shed 0 bases, with 12 bases lying between them. Germline V gives CDR1 LGHDT, CDR2 YNNKEL (reference sequence). The CDR3 runs to 16 residues. This clonotype originated in a woman in her thirties or forties with acute COVID-19. V and J are TRBV3-1 (or the pseudogene TRBV3-2) and TRBJ2-7, with a weak D call TRBD2 (6 bases). Sequenced material: PBMCs or T cells enriched from blood (not recorded which). The CDR3 sequence: CASSQDPTGLSYEQYF. The DNA for the CDR3 is TGTGCCAGCAGCCAAGATCCGACGGGACTCTCCTACGAGCAGTACTTC.